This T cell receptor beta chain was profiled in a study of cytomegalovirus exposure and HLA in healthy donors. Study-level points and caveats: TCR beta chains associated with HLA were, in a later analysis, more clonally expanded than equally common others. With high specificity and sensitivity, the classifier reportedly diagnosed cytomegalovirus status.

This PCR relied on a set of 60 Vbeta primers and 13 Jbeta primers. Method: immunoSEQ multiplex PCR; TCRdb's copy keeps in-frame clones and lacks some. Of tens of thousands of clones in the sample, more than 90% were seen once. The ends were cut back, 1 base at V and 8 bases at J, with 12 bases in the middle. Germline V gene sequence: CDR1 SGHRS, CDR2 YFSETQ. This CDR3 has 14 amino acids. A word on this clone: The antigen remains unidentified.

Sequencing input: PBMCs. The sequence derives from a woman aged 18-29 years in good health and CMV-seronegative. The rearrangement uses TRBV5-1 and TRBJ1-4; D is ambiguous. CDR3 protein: CASSLQGAGEKLFF. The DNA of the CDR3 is TGCGCCAGCAGCTTGCAAGGAGCGGGGGAAAAACTGTTTTTT.